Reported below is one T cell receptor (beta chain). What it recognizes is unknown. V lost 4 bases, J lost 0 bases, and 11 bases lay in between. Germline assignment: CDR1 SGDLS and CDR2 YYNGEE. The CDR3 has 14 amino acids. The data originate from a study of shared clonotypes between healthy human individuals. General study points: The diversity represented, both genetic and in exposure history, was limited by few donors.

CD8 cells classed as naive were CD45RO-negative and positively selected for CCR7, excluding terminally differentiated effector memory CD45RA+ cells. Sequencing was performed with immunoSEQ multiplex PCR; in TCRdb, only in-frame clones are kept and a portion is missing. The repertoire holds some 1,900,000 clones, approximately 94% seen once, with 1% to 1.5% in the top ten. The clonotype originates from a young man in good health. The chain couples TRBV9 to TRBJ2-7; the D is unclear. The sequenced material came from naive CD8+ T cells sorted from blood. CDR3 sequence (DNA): TGTGCCAGCAGCCCTACAAGGAGCTCCTACGAGCAGTACTTC. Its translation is CASSPTRSSYEQYF.